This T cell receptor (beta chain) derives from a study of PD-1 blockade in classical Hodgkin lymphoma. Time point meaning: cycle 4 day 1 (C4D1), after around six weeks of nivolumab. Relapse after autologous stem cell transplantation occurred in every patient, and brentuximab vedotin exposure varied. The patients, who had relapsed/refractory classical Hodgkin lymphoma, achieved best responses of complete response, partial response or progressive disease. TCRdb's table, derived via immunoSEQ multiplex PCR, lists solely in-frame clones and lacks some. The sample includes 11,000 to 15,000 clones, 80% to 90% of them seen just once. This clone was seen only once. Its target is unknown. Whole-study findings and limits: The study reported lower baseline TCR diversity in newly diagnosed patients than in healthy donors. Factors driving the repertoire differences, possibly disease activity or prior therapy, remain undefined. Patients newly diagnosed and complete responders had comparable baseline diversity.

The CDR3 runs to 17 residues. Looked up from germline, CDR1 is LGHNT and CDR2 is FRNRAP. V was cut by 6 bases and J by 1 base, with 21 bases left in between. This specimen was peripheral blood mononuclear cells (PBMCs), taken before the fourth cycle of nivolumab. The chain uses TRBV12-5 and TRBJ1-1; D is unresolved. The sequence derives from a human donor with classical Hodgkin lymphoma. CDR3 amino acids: CASGTLTVVHPNTEAFF. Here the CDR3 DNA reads TGTGCTAGTGGGACCCTTACTGTCGTACATCCGAACACTGAAGCTTTCTTT.